A selection of T cell receptor beta chains follows, all from one sample in a study of CD8+ T cells in alopecia areata. Assay: immunoSEQ multiplex PCR; the TCRdb copy retains only in-frame clones and omits some. The sample records approximately 280,000 clones, nearly 60% being singletons. The sequences come from CD4+ T cells sorted from blood, collected at week 24, from a patient treated with tofacitinib. The receptors were sampled from a human donor with alopecia areata. Each CDR3 is given with its conserved first and last residue.

V	J	CDR3
TRBV9	TRBJ2-1	CASSVGGGSYNEQFF
TRBV6-5	TRBJ2-6	CASSSPGANVLTF
TRBV6-5	TRBJ1-2	CASRRTDNYGYTF
TRBV4-3	TRBJ2-1	CASSPKPRLAGRWGEQFF
TRBV5-4	TRBJ2-7	CASSLQAGAAYEQYF
TRBV13	TRBJ2-2	CASSPYAGGGYSGELFF
TRBV25-1	TRBJ1-2	CASSVDSYYGYTF
TRBV5-1	TRBJ2-5	CASSPSSGGAQETQYF
TRBV29-1	TRBJ1-2	CSARTGGDYGYTF
TRBV6-5	TRBJ2-1	CASSPTRGGYNEQFF
TRBV5-6	TRBJ1-2	CASSLTGGFGYTF
TRBV4-3	TRBJ2-1	CASGGAPTNEQFF
TRBV27	TRBJ2-6	CASSRPGGSGANVLTF
TRBV29-1	TRBJ2-7	CSVLTGFHEQYF
TRBV5-1	TRBJ2-2	CASSLASRLNTGELFF
TRBV5-1	TRBJ2-5	CASIPDSMGLGETQYF
TRBV29-1	TRBJ1-2	CSVTHRQVNYGYTF
TRBV27	TRBJ2-1	CASSLSYEDEQFF
TRBV30	TRBJ2-1	CAWAGGPHNEQFF
TRBV5-1	TRBJ2-7	CASSLDRGYEQYF
TRBV7-2	TRBJ2-1	CASSSATTTYNEQFF
TRBV30	TRBJ2-1	CAWSVGGVSYNEQFF
TRBV19	TRBJ2-5	CASSTHGLAGAETQYF
TRBV28	TRBJ2-7	CASSPTLAGAYEQYF
TRBV18	TRBJ1-2	CASSPGTGMDYGYTF
TRBV29-1	TRBJ1-1	CSVERLTGGEVEAFF
TRBV5-4	TRBJ2-5	CASSLRDSFLQETQYF
TRBV30	TRBJ1-1	CAWSGYLRQGNLNTEAFF
TRBV9	TRBJ2-2	CASSARGPGELFF
TRBV9	TRBJ1-1	CASSVSQGAEAFF
TRBV11-2	TRBJ2-3	CASSSTRGKASSTDTQYF
TRBV2	TRBJ2-5	CASSTGTSQETQYF
TRBV4-2	TRBJ1-1	CASSQRMGVATEAFF
TRBV7-9	TRBJ2-2	CASSQGQTSTGELFF
TRBV5-1	TRBJ2-5	CASSLVFEAVETQYF
TRBV2	TRBJ2-1	CASMSFNEQFF
TRBV7-6	TRBJ1-3	CASSLGDGAGLSGNTIYF
TRBV14	TRBJ1-2	CASSHRVRGSGYTF
TRBV4-2	TRBJ2-2	CASSQDSRRNGELFF
TRBV7-2	TRBJ2-7	CASTLRDRDHEQYF
TRBV4-3	TRBJ1-1	CASSLGPQNTEAFF
TRBV19	TRBJ2-5	CASSTSGGEETQYF
TRBV29-1	TRBJ2-1	CSVEIQRGGRDDEQFF
TRBV7-8	TRBJ2-3	CASSFAGGPTDTQYF
TRBV5-1	TRBJ1-5	CARCRDVKVGHNQPQHF
TRBV4-2	TRBJ2-3	CASSRPSGGADTQYF
TRBV29-1	TRBJ1-1	CSVSSNTEAFF
TRBV7-9	TRBJ2-2	CASSSAGPYTGELFF
TRBV5-4	TRBJ1-1	CASSFMGITEAFF
TRBV27	TRBJ2-7	CASSSTGLWAGEQYF
TRBV7-9	TRBJ2-2	CASSSQGVANTGELFF
TRBV29-1	TRBJ1-2	CSVPKGLGPNYGYTF